This T cell receptor beta chain was captured in a study of T cells in women clearing cervical HPV infection. General study results and limits: CIN3+ cases had significantly higher TCR repertoire richness than controls, but evenness did not differ. Timing of associations relative to infection is unclear; T-cell subsets were not isolated.

Germline CDR1 reads GTSNPN; CDR2 reads SVGIG (reference sequence). The CDR3 length is 12 residues. TCRdb's copy holds only in-frame clones and misses some; the assay was immunoSEQ multiplex PCR. The table for this sample gives 30,000 to 40,000 clones. About this clone itself: The target antigen is unknown. The CDR3 extends 3 residues past the end of the read, so its final part is completed from the germline J gene.

The receptor's source is a woman between 18 and 75 years old with a cervical HPV16 infection that either progressed to CIN3+ or cleared (not recorded which). This chain uses TRBV30 with TRBJ2-3, with a weak D call TRBD2 (5 bases). The sample was blood buffy coat. The sequenced CDR3 bases are TGTGCCTGGAGTCCCGCCCAGCGGACG. It yields the protein CAWSPAQRT. The full-length CDR3 reads as CAWSPAQRTQYF.